This T cell receptor (beta chain) was obtained from a study of shared clonotypes between healthy human individuals. Study-wide points: Non-shared clonotypes were found to have lower generation probabilities than the clonotypes that were shared by all four of the sorted-subset donors. Generally, naive subsets (rather than memory subsets) showed larger estimated richness.

A word on this clone: As yet, its antigen is unknown.

Clones were sequenced by immunoSEQ multiplex PCR, and TCRdb holds only the in-frame ones, with some missing. The sample carries about 2.4 million clones, roughly 92% recorded once. In the CD4+ fraction, cells were divided into CD45RA+ naive and CD45RA-negative memory subsets. Sequencing was done on a sample of naive CD4+ T cells sorted from blood. Subset described: CD45RA+ positively selected. The sequence was collected from a man aged 18 to 30 in good health.

DNA for the CDR3: TGTGCCAGCAGCCCCGGGGCAGGCCCCAATCAGCCCCAGCATTTT. Its translation is CASSPGAGPNQPQHF. The chain couples TRBV6-1 to TRBJ1-5; D perhaps matches TRBD1 (5 bases). V dropped 6 bases and J dropped 3 bases, with 15 bases sitting between them. CDR1 is MNHNS and CDR2 is SASEGT in the germline V gene. This CDR3 has 15 residues.